This T cell receptor beta chain was profiled in a study of T cell changes during pregnancy in multiple sclerosis. TCRdb keeps only in-frame clones here, not all; method: immunoSEQ multiplex PCR. The sample holds approximately 63,000 clones, roughly 91% seen once. With regard to this clone: The same CDR3 can be traced to other DNA sequences in this sample.

V was clipped by 3 bases and J by 2 bases, with 9 bases between them. This CDR3 has 14 amino acids. The germline V gene encodes CDR1 MNHEY and CDR2 SMNVEV (reference sequence). The genes are TRBV27 and TRBJ2-3; D remains ambiguous. The TCR originated in a female donor in good health, enrolled as a control in a pregnancy study. The sequencing here drew on peripheral blood, taken in the third trimester of pregnancy. CDR3 sequence (DNA): TGTGCCAGCAGTTTTGGCCCCCACACAGATACGCAGTATTTT. Protein sequence: CASSFGPHTDTQYF.